This T cell receptor (beta chain) was retrieved from a study of a mutant IDH1 vaccine in newly diagnosed glioma. Study information: Treated patients had a mean age of around 39 years and a sex split that was roughly 60% male and 37.5% female. Standard pretreatment was either radiotherapy, temozolomide, or, for most, radiochemotherapy with temozolomide.

This CDR3 is 14 amino acids long. Unmatched junction bases numbered 5, after V lost 5 bases and J lost 2 bases. Germline V gene sequence: CDR1 SEHNR, CDR2 FQNEAQ (reference sequence). Time point meaning: baseline, week 1 (first vaccination visit). Described treatment: pre-vaccination baseline after standard-of-care therapy. Newly diagnosed WHO grade 3 or 4 IDH1-mutant, ATRX-lost astrocytomas were identified in the donors. The repertoire was sequenced with immunoSEQ multiplex PCR; TCRdb's copy has only in-frame clones and lacks some. Among approximately 70,000 clones, 79% were seen once, and the ten largest hold over 8%.

The chain links TRBV7-9 to TRBJ2-5; TRBD1 matches at 7 bases. Sample: PBMCs, taken from a glioma patient treated with radiotherapy, temozolomide or both. The source of this sequence is a man aged 50-59 years with glioma. CDR3 protein: CASSRRQGQETQYF. The DNA for the CDR3 is TGTGCCAGCAGCCGACGACAGGGTCAAGAGACCCAGTACTTC.